The 16 T cell receptor beta chains presented below share a single source sample, sequenced in a study of monozygotic twins with inflammatory bowel disease. TCRdb reanalyzed the 5' RACE reads, giving one entry per CDR3 protein sequence and no DNA. The ten most abundant clones cover 2.4% of a sample with about 440,000 distinct CDR3 sequences. Sequenced material: blood. These receptors were collected from a human donor with ulcerative colitis or Crohn's disease, or a healthy co-twin of an affected twin (not recorded which).

The V and J genes are TRBV19 and TRBJ2-2. The germline gives CDR1 LNHDA, CDR2 SQIVND (reference sequence). This CDR3 has 16 residues. CDR3 sequence: CASSISHVVGTGELFF.

The rearrangement uses TRBV5-6 and TRBJ1-4; absent DNA, TCRdb's TRBD1 call cannot be checked. The CDR3 contains 15 residues. In germline, CDR1 is SGHDT, CDR2 YYEEEE. The CDR3 is CASGFPGDLGEKLFF.

J is TRBJ2-1 and V is TRBV4-2; TCRdb calls TRBD2, which cannot be checked without DNA. Germline-derived CDR1 and CDR2 are LGHNA and YNFKEQ. CDR3 length equals 14 residues. CDR3 sequence reads: CASSLTTSGRWEFF.

V gene TRBV5-1 combines with J gene TRBJ1-2; the TCRdb D gene call, TRBD1, has no DNA to confirm it. The CDR3 has 15 amino acids. Germline lookup yields CDR1 SGHRS and CDR2 YFSETQ. This CDR3 is CASSLGSGTSYGYTF.

The rearrangement joins TRBV21-1 to TRBJ2-2; TCRdb calls TRBD1, which cannot be checked without DNA. TRBV21-1 is flagged as a pseudogene. The CDR3 length is 15 residues. The CDR3: CASSDRTVNTGELFF.

The V call is TRBV27, the J call TRBJ2-3; the TCRdb call, TRBD1, lacks DNA for checking. The germline V gene has CDR1 MNHEY and CDR2 SMNVEV (reference sequence). CDR3 length equals 16 residues. The CDR3 is CASSLWSGGATDTQYF.

J is TRBJ1-1 and V is TRBV3-1. Germline-derived CDR1 and CDR2 are LGHDT and YNNKEL (reference sequence). The CDR3 covers 14 residues. CDR3 loop: CASSQAGKITEAFF.

The rearrangement uses TRBV29-1 and TRBJ2-1; TCRdb's assignment of TRBD1 cannot be checked, as there is no DNA. From germline, CDR1 is SQVTM and CDR2 ANQGSEA. This CDR3 comprises 13 residues. The CDR3: CSVRAGSYNEQFF.

The chain carries TRBV20-1 and TRBJ2-3; the D call from TCRdb, TRBD2, cannot be confirmed without DNA. Germline CDR1 DFQATT, CDR2 SNEGSKA (reference sequence). This CDR3 has 16 residues. The CDR3 protein is CSAPWTSGGLTDTQYF.

The genes are TRBV18 and TRBJ2-3; as DNA is missing, the TRBD1 call by TCRdb cannot be tested. The CDR3 has 15 amino acids. Germline-derived CDR1 and CDR2 are KGHSH and LQKENI. CDR3: CASATGTGGPDTQYF.

This rearrangement joins TRBV18 to TRBJ1-1; TCRdb gives TRBD1 as the D gene, but with no DNA this cannot be confirmed. There are 12 residues in the CDR3. CDR1 and CDR2 from the germline V gene are KGHSH and LQKENI. CDR3 loop: CASSQDSLEAFF.

This chain uses TRBV3-1 with TRBJ2-1; TCRdb returns TRBD2, unconfirmable since there is no DNA. CDR3 size: 15 residues. CDR1 and CDR2 (germline): LGHDT, YNNKEL (reference sequence). CDR3 in amino acids: CASSQVRESWNEQFF.

This chain connects TRBV12-3 or TRBV12-4 to TRBJ2-5; the TCRdb call, TRBD2, lacks DNA for checking. The CDR3 totals 14 residues. CDR3: CASSLRGGVETQYF.

The chain joins TRBV29-1 to TRBJ2-2; TCRdb outputs TRBD2, but without DNA this stays unchecked. Germline V gene sequence: CDR1 SQVTM, CDR2 ANQGSEA. The CDR3 runs 15 residues. Here the CDR3 reads CSVLASGRVTGELFF.

This sequence joins TRBV4-3 and TRBJ2-3; TCRdb designates TRBD2, a call that cannot be tested without DNA. CDR3 length: 18 amino acids. Germline V gene data show CDR1 as LGHNA and CDR2 as YSLEER. CDR3 sequence reads: CASSQVVLAGGGADTQYF.

The V call is TRBV11-1, the J call TRBJ2-7; the D gene TCRdb calls, TRBD1, cannot be checked with no DNA. The CDR3 totals 13 residues. Looked up from germline, CDR1 is SGHAT and CDR2 is FQDESV (reference sequence). CDR3 sequence reads: CASSTGGFDEQYF.